A selection of T cell receptor beta chains follows, all from one sample in a study of blood T cell repertoires in COVID-19. The protocol was immunoSEQ multiplex PCR, while the TCRdb copy is restricted to in-frame clones and leaves out a portion. Here the sample spans around 200,000 clones, 70% to 90% being singletons. The sequenced sample was PBMCs or T cells enriched from blood (not recorded which). The receptors derive from a man between 25 and 39 years old who had recovered from COVID-19. The conserved cysteine and the conserved F or W are not part of the CDR3 here.

CDR3aa	v_gene	j_gene
ASSLGYLAGYTGELF	TRBV7-2	TRBJ2-2
ASSSTRTATDTQY	TRBV27	TRBJ2-3
ASSQEGANYGYT	TRBV3-1/TRBV3-2	TRBJ1-2
ASSRGGTGVETQY	TRBV5-4	TRBJ2-5
ASSLSSGLETQY	TRBV5-1	TRBJ2-5
ASSLEQGFLNEQF	TRBV5-5	TRBJ2-1
ASSFVVTGQGSGTGELF	TRBV13	TRBJ2-2
ASSLAGTGASEAF	TRBV5-1	TRBJ1-1
ASSPRTGQLNIQY	TRBV6-2/TRBV6-3	TRBJ2-4
ASKASFTDTQY	TRBV4-1	TRBJ2-3
ASSPWAGSEDQPQH	TRBV27	TRBJ1-5
ASSISATGFTGELF	TRBV19	TRBJ2-2
ASRSTDTGGRNSPLH	TRBV25-1	TRBJ1-6
ASSLRQAYEQY	TRBV27	TRBJ2-7
ASSIKDRGSTDTQY	TRBV19	TRBJ2-3
ASSRGTSGSDEQF	TRBV7-9	TRBJ2-1
ASSESWGRREQY	TRBV6-1	TRBJ2-7
ASSQERGRTDTQY	TRBV3-1/TRBV3-2	TRBJ2-3
ASSSRTSALGEQF	TRBV7-2	TRBJ2-1
ASSPHMGTTNSPLH	TRBV9	TRBJ1-6
ASSPLAGGPDEQF	TRBV11-2	TRBJ2-1
ASSLTGDYGYT	TRBV6-5	TRBJ1-2
ASRLAGSTDTQY	TRBV6-5	TRBJ2-3
ASSPDRGRPKDYGYT	TRBV6-2/TRBV6-3	TRBJ1-2
ASSEQGNQPQH	TRBV6-1	TRBJ1-5
ASSPDSNTDTQY	TRBV11-1	TRBJ2-3
ASSQDTGVETQY	TRBV4-3	TRBJ2-5
ASRTYRGPKGNIQY	TRBV28	TRBJ2-4